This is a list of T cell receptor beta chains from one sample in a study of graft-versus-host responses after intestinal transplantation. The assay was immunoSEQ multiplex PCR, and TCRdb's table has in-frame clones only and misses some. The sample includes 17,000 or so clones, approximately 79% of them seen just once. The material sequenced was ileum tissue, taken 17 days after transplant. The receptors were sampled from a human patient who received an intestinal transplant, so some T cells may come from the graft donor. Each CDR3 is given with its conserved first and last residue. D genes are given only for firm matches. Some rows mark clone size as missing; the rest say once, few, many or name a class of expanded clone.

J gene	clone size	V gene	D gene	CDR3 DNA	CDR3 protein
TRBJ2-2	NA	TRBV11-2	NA	TGTGCCAGCAGCTCCCGGTCGACAGGAGACTCCGGGGAGCTGTTTTTT	CASSSRSTGDSGELFF
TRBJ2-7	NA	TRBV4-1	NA	TGCGCCAGCAGCCTAGCTCCGGCAGAAAGCCCCCGTTACGAGCAGTACTTC	CASSLAPAESPRYEQYF
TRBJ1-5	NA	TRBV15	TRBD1	TGTGCCACCAGCCGCAGGGGGGACAATCAGCCCCAGCATTTT	CATSRRGDNQPQHF
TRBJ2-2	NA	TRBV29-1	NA	TGCAGCGTTCACAGCACCGGGGAGCTGTTTTTT	CSVHSTGELFF
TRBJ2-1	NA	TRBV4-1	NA	TGCGCCAGCGGCCAGGGTCCTCCAGGGGATGAGCAGTTCTTC	CASGQGPPGDEQFF
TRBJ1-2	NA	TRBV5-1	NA	TGCGCCAGCAGCTTGGATGCCTCCCTCTATGGCTACACCTTC	CASSLDASLYGYTF
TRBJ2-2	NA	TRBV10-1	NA	TGCGCCAGCAGCGACGGGCCCCTTGGCGGGGAGCTGTTTTTT	CASSDGPLGGELFF
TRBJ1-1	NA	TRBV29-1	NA	TGCAGCGTTGAAGAAAACAGGTCTGAAGCTTTCTTT	CSVEENRSEAFF
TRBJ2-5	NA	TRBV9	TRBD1	TGTGCCAGCAGCGTAGAAGGCAGGGGGCAAGAGACCCAGTACTTC	CASSVEGRGQETQYF
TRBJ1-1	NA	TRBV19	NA	TGTGCCAGTAGTATTAGAACAGTGAACACTGAAGCTTTCTTT	CASSIRTVNTEAFF
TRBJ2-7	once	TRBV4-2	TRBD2	TGTGCCAGCAGCCCAACGGGACTAGCGGGAAGGAGCGGCTCCTACGAGCAGTACTTC	CASSPTGLAGRSGSYEQYF
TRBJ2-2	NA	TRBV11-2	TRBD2	TGTGCCAGCAGCCATAGCGGGGACACCGGGGAGCTGTTTTTT	CASSHSGDTGELFF
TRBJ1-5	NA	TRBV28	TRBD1	TGTGCCAGCAGACGCGACAGGGTTGTTGGTCAGCCCCAGCATTTT	CASRRDRVVGQPQHF
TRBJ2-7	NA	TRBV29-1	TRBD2	TGCAGCGCCTCCGTAGCGGGGTATTACGAGCAGTACTTC	CSASVAGYYEQYF
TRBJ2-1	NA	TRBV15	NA	TGTGCCACCAGCAACAAGGCCTACAATGAGCAGTTCTTC	CATSNKAYNEQFF
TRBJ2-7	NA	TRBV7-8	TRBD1	TGTGCCAGCAGCGATTACCCGGGACAGGATTCCTACGAGCAGTACTTC	CASSDYPGQDSYEQYF
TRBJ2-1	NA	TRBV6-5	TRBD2	TGTGCCAGCACTTTCAGCGGGAGTCTCGACAATGAGCAGTTCTTC	CASTFSGSLDNEQFF
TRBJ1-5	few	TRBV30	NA	TGTGCCTGGAATCAGAACAGGGAGCAGCCCCAGCATTTT	CAWNQNREQPQHF
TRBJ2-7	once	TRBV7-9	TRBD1	TGTGCCAGCAGCCCCGGGACAGACACCTACGAGCAGTACTTC	CASSPGTDTYEQYF
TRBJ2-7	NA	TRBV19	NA	TGTGCCAGTAGTATTAGCCGCGGAGGGGGTTACGAGCAGTACTTC	CASSISRGGGYEQYF
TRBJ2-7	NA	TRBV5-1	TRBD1	TGCGCCAGCAGCTTGTGGCAGGGGGCGCGAGAGCAGTACTTC	CASSLWQGAREQYF
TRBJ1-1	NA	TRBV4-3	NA	TGCGCCAGCAGCCATCCGCCCGGGGGGGGCCAGAACACTGAAGCTTTCTTT	CASSHPPGGGQNTEAFF
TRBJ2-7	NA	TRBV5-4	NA	TGTGCCAGCAGCTTGGCCCGGGACCTAGGCGAGCAGTACTTC	CASSLARDLGEQYF
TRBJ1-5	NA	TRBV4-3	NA	TGCGCCAGCAGCCAAGGGCCTGGAGGCAATCAGCCCCAGCATTTT	CASSQGPGGNQPQHF
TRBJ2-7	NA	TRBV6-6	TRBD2	TGTGCCACCAAGATCTCCGGGACTAGCGGGTTCTACGAGCAGTACTTC	CATKISGTSGFYEQYF
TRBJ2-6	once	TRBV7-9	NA	TGTGCCAGCAGCCCACTCGCGGGGACTGGGGCCAACGTCCTGACTTTC	CASSPLAGTGANVLTF
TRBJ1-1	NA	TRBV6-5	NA	TGTGCCAGCAGTGATTGGTTTGAAGCTTTCTTT	CASSDWFEAFF
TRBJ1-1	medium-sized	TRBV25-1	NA	TGTGCCAGCAGTGAAACTTTCCAGAACACTGAAGCTTTCTTT	CASSETFQNTEAFF
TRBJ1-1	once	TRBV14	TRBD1	TGTGCCAGCAGCCAAATGACAGGGGTCGGTACTGAAGCTTTCTTT	CASSQMTGVGTEAFF
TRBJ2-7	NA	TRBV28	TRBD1	TGTGCCAGCAGTGCGATCTGGACAGGGAGCTCCTACGAGCAGTACTTC	CASSAIWTGSSYEQYF
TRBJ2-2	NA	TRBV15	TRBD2	TGTGCCACCAGCAGGGGACTAGCGGGAGTGAGCGGGGAGCTGTTTTTT	CATSRGLAGVSGELFF
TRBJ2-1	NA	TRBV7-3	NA	TGTGCCAGCAGCTTATTAGGGACCTACAATGAGCAGTTCTTC	CASSLLGTYNEQFF
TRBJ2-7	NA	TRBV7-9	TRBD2	TGTGCCAGCAGCTCCCCCTCCGGGGGGGCCCTTTACGAGCAGTACTTC	CASSSPSGGALYEQYF
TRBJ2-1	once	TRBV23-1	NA	TGCGCCAGACGAGGCGGGCCCAACAATGAGCAGTTCTTC	CARRGGPNNEQFF
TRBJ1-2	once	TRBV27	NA	TGTGCCAGCAGTTTACGACAGTTCCATGGCTACACCTTC	CASSLRQFHGYTF
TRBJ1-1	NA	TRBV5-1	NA	TGCGCCAGCAGCTTGGAAGAGGGGTCCACTGAAGCTTTCTTT	CASSLEEGSTEAFF
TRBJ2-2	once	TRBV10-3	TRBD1	TGTGCCATCAGCGGGACAGTTAACACCGGGGAGCTGTTTTTT	CAISGTVNTGELFF
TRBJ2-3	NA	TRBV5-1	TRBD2	TGCGCCAGCAGCCATGGACTAGCGGGAGGGCCGGTGACAGATACGCAGTATTTT	CASSHGLAGGPVTDTQYF
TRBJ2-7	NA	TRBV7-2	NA	TGTGCCAGCAGCTTAGGCCCGTGGGGGAAGGGGAGATCCTACGAGCAGTACTTC	CASSLGPWGKGRSYEQYF
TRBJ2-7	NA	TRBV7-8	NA	TGTGCCAGCAGCTTCTCGGATAAGAAGTACGAGCAGTACTTC	CASSFSDKKYEQYF
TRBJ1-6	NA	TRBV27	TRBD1	TGTGCCAGCAGTACCCTCCGGACAGGGACCTCACCCCTCCACTTT	CASSTLRTGTSPLHF
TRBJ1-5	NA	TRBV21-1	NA	TGTGCCAGCAGCAAAGGGCTCAGCCTTACTTCTCCAAATCAGCCCCAGCATTTT	CASSKGLSLTSPNQPQHF
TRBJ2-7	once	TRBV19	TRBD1	TGTGCCAGTAGTATTCAACCGGGACAGGGAAAAACAGAGCAGTACTTC	CASSIQPGQGKTEQYF
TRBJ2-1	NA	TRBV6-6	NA	TGTGCCAGCAGTCCTAGTATCAGCTCCTACAATGAGCAGTTCTTC	CASSPSISSYNEQFF
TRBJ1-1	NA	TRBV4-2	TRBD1	TGTGCCAGCAGCCAAGTCGTCTCACAGGGGTCTACTGAAGCTTTCTTT	CASSQVVSQGSTEAFF
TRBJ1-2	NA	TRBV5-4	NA	TGTGCCAGCAGCTCACTCGGCGAGGAATACTATGGCTACACCTTC	CASSSLGEEYYGYTF
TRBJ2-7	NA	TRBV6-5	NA	TGTGCCAGCAGTTACTCGGGGGGATCCTACGAGCAGTACTTC	CASSYSGGSYEQYF
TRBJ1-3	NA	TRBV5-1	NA	TGCGCCAGCAGCTTGGCCCTCGGAAACACCATATATTTT	CASSLALGNTIYF
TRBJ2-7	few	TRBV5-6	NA	TGTGCCAGCAGCTTGAGGAACGAGCAGTACTTC	CASSLRNEQYF
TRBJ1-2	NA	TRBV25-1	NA	TGTGCCAGCAGTGAGTTGGGGAAGAATGGCTACACCTTC	CASSELGKNGYTF
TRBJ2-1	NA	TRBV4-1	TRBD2	TGCGCCAGCAGCCACCCGACTAGCGGGAGTTGGGATGAGCAGTTCTTC	CASSHPTSGSWDEQFF